The TCR beta chain described here comes from a study of T cells in Graves' hyperthyroidism and ophthalmopathy. This clonotype showed up just a few times. Its cognate antigen is unknown. Regarding the study as a whole: Blood also showed most of the thyroid clonotypes that were expanded above 0.001.

The germline V and J ends were trimmed by 0 bases and 7 bases, with 15 bases remaining between them. The V gene's germline CDR1 is SQVTM and CDR2 ANQGSEA. This CDR3 has 14 amino acids. Using RNA transcripts as the source, TCR beta CDR3 regions were amplified. RT-PCR in the first round (using the HTBI primer set) targeted the TCR CDR3. Using its own MiXCR run on the multiplex PCR reads, TCRdb lists one record per CDR3 protein. This table has fewer than 250,000 distinct CDR3 sequences, around 24% appearing once. Sequenced input: blood. The V and J genes are TRBV29-1 and TRBJ2-5, with D hard to call. This TCR was sampled from a woman in her 40s with Graves' ophthalmopathy. DNA of the CDR3: TGCAGCGTTGAAGATCAAAGAGCCCCAGGGACCCAGTACTTC. Translated: CSVEDQRAPGTQYF.